This TCR beta chain was sequenced during a study of CD8+CD57+ T cells in acquired aplastic anemia. Looking at the study overall: CD4+ and CD8+ cells, once sorted, gave DNA averaging about 3 ug.

Germline lookup yields CDR1 SNHLY and CDR2 FYNNEI. CDR3 length equals 14 residues. V gave up 6 bases and J gave up 10 bases, with 16 bases separating them. Profiling of TCR beta VDJ combinations and CDR3 sequences used genomic DNA as template. TCRdb redid the calling of the reads with MiXCR, one entry per CDR3 protein. This table holds 200,000 to 300,000 distinct CDR3 sequences, roughly 82% found once. Sequenced patients had shown CD8+CD57+ cell expansion by flow cytometry. This clonotype was sampled from a human donor with aplastic anemia. The chain has TRBV2 and TRBJ1-6, with D maybe TRBD1 (5 bases). The sequencing sample was made of sorted CD4+, CD8+, or CD8+CD57+ T cells (not recorded which) from PBMCs. The DNA of the CDR3 is TGTGCCAGCAGCGTAGCTCAGGGTGCCTCACCCCTCCACTTT. It codes for CASSVAQGASPLHF.